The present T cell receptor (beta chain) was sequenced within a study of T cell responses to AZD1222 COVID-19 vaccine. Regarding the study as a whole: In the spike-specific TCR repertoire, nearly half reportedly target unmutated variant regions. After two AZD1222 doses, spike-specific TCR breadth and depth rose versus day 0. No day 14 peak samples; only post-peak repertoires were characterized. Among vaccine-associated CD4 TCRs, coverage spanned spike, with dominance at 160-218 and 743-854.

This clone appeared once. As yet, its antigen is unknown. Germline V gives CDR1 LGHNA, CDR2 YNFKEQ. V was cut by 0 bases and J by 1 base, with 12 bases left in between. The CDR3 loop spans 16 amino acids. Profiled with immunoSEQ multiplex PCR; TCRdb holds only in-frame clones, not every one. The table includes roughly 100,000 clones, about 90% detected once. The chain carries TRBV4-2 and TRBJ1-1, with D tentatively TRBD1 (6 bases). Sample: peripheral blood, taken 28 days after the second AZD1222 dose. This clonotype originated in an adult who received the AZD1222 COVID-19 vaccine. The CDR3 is CASSQDEGQSNTEAFF. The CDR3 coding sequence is TGTGCCAGCAGCCAAGACGAAGGACAGTCGAACACTGAAGCTTTCTTT.